The next 31 T cell receptor beta chains were all read from a single sample in a study of cytotoxic CD8 clonotypes in ibrutinib-treated CLL. Some clones are missing from TCRdb's copy, which holds only in-frame ones; the method was immunoSEQ multiplex PCR. The data contain some 80,000 clones, 70% to 80% of them singletons. The source was PBMCs, collected after 12 months of ibrutinib treatment. The source is a human donor with chronic lymphocytic leukemia.

On this clone itself: The identical CDR3 is also encoded by other nucleotide sequences in the sample. The chain employs TRBV6-5 and TRBJ1-2; 10 nucleotides line up with TRBD1. V shed 6 bases and J 7 bases; nucleotides not matched to a gene: 8. The CDR3 loop spans 14 amino acids. CDR1 is MNHEY and CDR2 is SVGAGI in the germline V gene. CDR3 sequence (DNA): TGTGCCAGCAGCCGAGGACAGGGGGGAGGTGGCTACACCTTC. This gives the protein CASSRGQGGGGYTF.

A few counts support this clone. Other DNA sequences in the same sample also yield this CDR3. This sequence joins TRBV6-5 and TRBJ2-2; D unresolved. Germline V gene lookup returns CDR1 MNHEY and CDR2 SVGAGI. Deletions cut 0 bases from V and 4 bases from J, with 6 bases between. The CDR3 is made up of 14 amino acids. The CDR3 loop is CASSYSRRTGELFF. The CDR3 region has the DNA TGTGCCAGCAGTTACTCGAGGCGCACCGGGGAGCTGTTTTTT.

This clone was seen just once. The chain employs TRBV6-5 and TRBJ2-7; 9 positions match TRBD1. The germline gives CDR1 MNHEY, CDR2 SVGAGI. CDR3 length equals 13 residues. With 6 bases clipped from V and 6 bases from J, the junction kept 6 bases outside the gene matches. CDR3 nucleotides: TGTGCCAGCAGCGCCTCGACAGGGGGCGAGCAGTACTTC. It codes for CASSASTGGEQYF.

The chain joins TRBV27 to TRBJ1-5; unclear D gene. The germline V gene encodes CDR1 MNHEY and CDR2 SMNVEV (reference sequence). CDR3 length equals 12 residues. The V and J ends lost 4 bases and 7 bases respectively, with 8 bases between them. The CDR3 DNA is TGTGCCAGCAGTTATGTGGGGCAGCCCCAGCATTTT. Its translation is CASSYVGQPQHF.

The J gene is TRBJ2-6, the V gene TRBV7-9, with 8 bases matching TRBD2. The trim removed 5 bases at V and 0 bases at J, leaving 12 bases unmatched. This CDR3 comprises 19 residues. Germline V gene data show CDR1 as SEHNR and CDR2 as FQNEAQ (reference sequence). CDR3 amino acids: CASSPGLGGARSGANVLTF. The CDR3 DNA follows: TGTGCCAGCAGCCCGGGACTAGGGGGGGCCCGCTCTGGGGCCAACGTCCTGACTTTC. Full variable domain (missing parts from reference TRBV7-9 and TRBJ2-6): DTGVSQNPRHKITKRGQNVTFRCDPISEHNRLYWYRQTLGQGPEFLTYFQNEAQLEKSRLLSDRFSAERPKGSFSTLEIQRTEQGDSAMYLCASSPGLGGARSGANVLTFGAGSRLTVL.

The chain links TRBV7-6 to TRBJ1-4; TRBD1 is a possible D gene (6 bases). The CDR3 runs 12 residues. Looked up from germline, CDR1 is SGHVS and CDR2 is FNYEAQ. The ends were cut back, 5 bases at V and 10 bases at J, with 11 bases in the middle. DNA for the CDR3: TGTGCCAGCAGCCTACAAGGGGGAAAACTGTTTTTT. Its protein is CASSLQGGKLFF. Supplemented by reference TRBV7-6 and TRBJ1-4, the full variable domain reads GAGVSQSPRYKVTKRGQDVALRCDPISGHVSLYWYRQALGQGPEFLTYFNYEAQQDKSGLPNDRFSAERPEGSISTLTIQRTEQRDSAMYRCASSLQGGKLFFGSGTQLSVL.

The chain couples TRBV7-3 to TRBJ2-6, with TRBD2 as a possible D gene (5 bases). V lost 3 bases to trimming and J lost 4 bases, with 10 bases between them. Germline assignment: CDR1 SGHTA and CDR2 FQGTGA. CDR3 size: 15 residues. The CDR3 DNA reads as TGTGCCAGCAGCTTCGGCGGGTCGGGGGCCAACGTCCTGACTTTC. This gives the protein CASSFGGSGANVLTF.

The CDR3 sequence: CASSYGRRGHYEQYF. DNA of the CDR3: TGTGCCAGCAGTTACGGGCGTAGGGGCCACTACGAGCAGTACTTC. The chain combines TRBV6-6 with TRBJ2-7; TRBD1 might be the D (5 bases). V was cut by 2 bases and J by 3 bases, with 14 bases left in between. The CDR3 length is 15 residues. The germline gives CDR1 MNHNY, CDR2 SVGAGI (reference sequence).

CDR3 residues: CASSKPTLVGIQYF. The CDR3 bases are TGTGCCAGCAGCAAACCGACACTAGTGGGCATTCAGTACTTC. V and J are TRBV21-1 and TRBJ2-4; the tabulated D call, TRBD2, remains unverified against the DNA. TRBV21-1 is shown as a pseudogene. There are 14 residues in the CDR3.

The rearrangement joins TRBV7-9 to TRBJ1-1, with 7 nucleotides matching TRBD1. The germline CDR1 and CDR2 sequences are SEHNR and FQNEAQ (reference sequence). V lost 5 bases to trimming and J lost 4 bases; unmatched junction nucleotides: 10. This CDR3 region has 15 residues. This chain's CDR3 is CASSPQGGPGTEAFF. The DNA for the CDR3 is TGTGCCAGCAGCCCCCAGGGGGGCCCAGGCACTGAAGCTTTCTTT.

The rearrangement joins TRBV5-4 to TRBJ2-5; TRBD2 agrees at 7 bases. Germline V gene sequence: CDR1 SGHNT, CDR2 YYREEE (reference sequence). J lost 5 bases, V lost 0 bases, and 10 bases had no gene match. This CDR3 is 16 amino acids long. CDR3 sequence (DNA): TGTGCCAGCAGCTTGGGGGCAACAGCCGGGAGGGAGACCCAGTACTTC. It specifies CASSLGATAGRETQYF.

V is TRBV13 and J is TRBJ1-6; perhaps TRBD1 as D (6 bases). The CDR3 contains 14 residues. V gave up 4 bases and J gave up 10 bases, with 14 bases separating them. Per the germline V gene, CDR1 is PRHDT and CDR2 is FYEKMQ (reference sequence). The CDR3 loop reads CASSSGGGESPLHF. The CDR3 nucleotides are TGTGCCAGCAGCTCCGGGGGGGGCGAGTCACCCCTCCACTTT.

This sequence joins TRBV5-1 and TRBJ1-1, with D perhaps TRBD1 (5 bases). Germline V gene lookup returns CDR1 SGHRS and CDR2 YFSETQ. There are 15 residues in the CDR3. Trimming took off 4 bases at V and 0 bases at J, with 13 bases between the two ends. As DNA, the CDR3 is TGCGCCAGCAGCGGTCGGGGGTCCATGAACACTGAAGCTTTCTTT. It translates to CASSGRGSMNTEAFF.

This clone was seen just once. The chain has TRBV7-9 and TRBJ2-1, with 7 nucleotides matching TRBD1. The V gene end was trimmed by 2 bases and the J gene end by 5 bases; junction bases not matched to a gene: 3. Germline loops: CDR1 SEHNR, CDR2 FQNEAQ (reference sequence). The CDR3 runs to 14 residues. The CDR3 is CASSLSDRDNEQFF. CDR3 DNA: TGTGCCAGCAGCTTATCCGACAGGGACAATGAGCAGTTCTTC.

The V and J genes are TRBV18 and TRBJ2-7; D tentatively fits TRBD1 or TRBD2 (5 bases each). The V end lost 1 base, the J end lost 6 bases, and 13 bases lay between the germline ends. CDR3 length: 14 residues. Looked up from germline, CDR1 is KGHSH and CDR2 is LQKENI. CDR3 loop: CASSPRDQGLEQYF. In DNA form, the CDR3 reads TGTGCCAGCTCACCACGGGACCAAGGGCTCGAGCAGTACTTC. Drawing the rest from reference TRBV18 and TRBJ2-7, the complete variable domain is NAGVMQNPRHLVRRRGQEARLRCSPMKGHSHVYWYRQLPEEGLKFMVYLQKENIIDESGMPKERFSAEFPKEGPSILRIQQVVRGDSAAYFCASSPRDQGLEQYFGPGTRLTVT.

This chain uses TRBV5-1 with TRBJ2-3, with D tentatively TRBD1 (7 bases). Trimming left V 4 bases short and J 6 bases short, with 9 bases between. This CDR3 is 12 amino acids long. Per the germline V gene, CDR1 is SGHRS and CDR2 is YFSETQ. As DNA, the CDR3 is TGCGCCAGCAGCCAGGGGGGCGATACGCAGTATTTT. Protein product: CASSQGGDTQYF.

The CDR3 loop reads CASSMRAPGQPQHF. DNA for the CDR3: TGTGCCAGTAGTATGAGGGCCCCCGGTCAGCCCCAGCATTTT. V and J are TRBV19 and TRBJ1-5; D is uncertain. The CDR3 has 14 residues. The ends were cut back, 3 bases at V and 6 bases at J, with 12 bases in the middle. Germline values: CDR1 LNHDA, CDR2 SQIVND (reference sequence).

The V call is TRBV7-2, the J call TRBJ2-3, with TRBD1 identical over 8 bases. Germline lookup yields CDR1 SGHTA and CDR2 FQGNSA. The CDR3 loop spans 13 amino acids. The junction had 4 bases not matched to a gene; V was cut back by 5 bases and J by 6 bases. The CDR3 bases are TGTGCCAGCAGCCGAGACAGGGGCGATACGCAGTATTTT. As protein: CASSRDRGDTQYF.

The rearrangement joins TRBV6-5 to TRBJ2-7; D is unclear. CDR3 length: 15 amino acids. V lost 2 bases and J 0 bases, leaving 11 bases between the germline ends. Germline assignment: CDR1 MNHEY and CDR2 SVGAGI. In DNA, the CDR3 is TGTGCCAGCAGTTACGGCGCAGCGAGCTCCTACGAGCAGTACTTC. Residues: CASSYGAASSYEQYF.

The rearrangement uses TRBV7-9 and TRBJ2-4; the match to TRBD2 covers 7 bases. The ends lost 1 base at V and 6 bases at J; junction bases unmatched: 0. CDR3 length: 13 residues. The germline V gene has CDR1 SEHNR and CDR2 FQNEAQ (reference sequence). The CDR3 sequence is CASSLGEGNIQYF. The CDR3 DNA reads as TGTGCCAGCAGCTTAGGGGAGGGAAACATTCAGTACTTC.

This rearrangement joins TRBV19 to TRBJ1-3; 7 positions agree with TRBD1. This CDR3 comprises 14 residues. V shed 6 bases, J shed 2 bases, and the junction held 4 bases outside the gene matches. CDR1 is LNHDA and CDR2 is SQIVND in the germline V gene (reference sequence). The CDR3 spells CASSHRGAGNTIYF. CDR3 DNA: TGTGCCAGTAGCCACAGGGGAGCTGGAAACACCATATATTTT.

The rearrangement joins TRBV28 to TRBJ2-1, with 7 bases lining up with TRBD2. The CDR3 length is 13 residues. Germline V CDR1 and CDR2: MDHEN, SYDVKM. The V gene end was trimmed by 11 bases and the J gene end by 9 bases; junction bases not matched to a gene: 13. This CDR3 reads CASYPGLIGEQFF. In DNA, the CDR3 is TGTGCCTCCTACCCGGGACTAATAGGTGAGCAGTTCTTC.

V usage is TRBV30 and J usage is TRBJ1-3, with no clear D. The CDR3 is 16 residues long. The V and J ends lost 2 bases and 1 base respectively, with 15 bases between them. The germline V gene has CDR1 GTSNPN and CDR2 SVGIG (reference sequence). CDR3: CAWSPALLGSGNTIYF. The CDR3 DNA reads as TGTGCCTGGAGTCCCGCCCTTTTGGGTTCTGGAAACACCATATATTTT.

This clone has just a few counts. The chain joins TRBV5-1 to TRBJ1-2; a weak D match, TRBD1 (6 bases). The CDR3 contains 15 residues. V was trimmed by 4 bases and J by 6 bases, leaving 19 bases between them. CDR1 SGHRS and CDR2 YFSETQ come from the germline V gene. CDR3: CASSLPGGSFNGYTF. In DNA, the CDR3 is TGCGCCAGCAGCCTACCGGGGGGCAGTTTTAATGGCTACACCTTC.

This sequence joins TRBV5-6 and TRBJ1-2, with TRBD1 matching over 8 bases. CDR1 is SGHDT and CDR2 is YYEEEE in the germline V gene. This CDR3 is built from 14 residues. The junction had 6 bases not matched to a gene; V was cut back by 4 bases and J by 4 bases. CDR3 amino acids: CASSINRGGYGYTF. DNA for the CDR3: TGTGCCAGCAGCATTAACAGGGGGGGCTATGGCTACACCTTC.

The V gene is TRBV9, the J gene TRBJ1-2; TRBD1 might be the D (6 bases). The length of the CDR3 is 12 residues. Germline V gene sequence: CDR1 SGDLS, CDR2 YYNGEE. The V end was cut by 4 bases, the J end by 6 bases, with 10 bases between. This chain's CDR3 is CASSTQGNGYTF. CDR3 nucleotides: TGTGCCAGCAGCACTCAGGGGAATGGCTACACCTTC. The full variable domain, with the rest looked up from reference TRBV9 and TRBJ1-2, is DSGVTQTPKHLITATGQRVTLRCSPRSGDLSVYWYQQSLDQGLQFLIQYYNGEERAKGNILERFSAQQFPDLHSELNLSSLELGDSALYFCASSTQGNGYTFGSGTRLTVV.

The chain uses TRBV18 and TRBJ2-3, with TRBD1 as a possible D gene (5 bases). V gave up 3 bases and J gave up 0 bases, with 16 bases separating them. The CDR3 is made up of 17 amino acids. Germline CDR1 and CDR2: KGHSH and LQKENI. Here the CDR3 reads CASSPPVGAESTDTQYF. The DNA for the CDR3 is TGTGCCAGCTCACCCCCCGTAGGGGCGGAAAGCACAGATACGCAGTATTTT. Filled out from reference TRBV18 and TRBJ2-3, the complete variable domain reads NAGVMQNPRHLVRRRGQEARLRCSPMKGHSHVYWYRQLPEEGLKFMVYLQKENIIDESGMPKERFSAEFPKEGPSILRIQQVVRGDSAAYFCASSPPVGAESTDTQYFGPGTRLTVL.

This chain uses TRBV9 with TRBJ2-3, with TRBD2 matching over 7 bases. V lost 4 bases to trimming and J lost 5 bases; unmatched junction nucleotides: 10. There are 15 residues in the CDR3. Germline V CDR1 and CDR2: SGDLS, YYNGEE. CDR3: CASSTLPAGVDTQYF. CDR3 DNA sequence: TGTGCCAGCAGCACACTCCCGGCGGGAGTAGATACGCAGTATTTT.

This clone appeared a single time. The chain joins TRBV7-3 to TRBJ1-2, with TRBD1 matching 7 bases. There are 12 residues in the CDR3. V shed 2 bases, J shed 7 bases, and the junction held 1 base outside the gene matches. In germline, CDR1 is SGHTA, CDR2 FQGTGA. The CDR3 sequence: CASSLGQVGYTF. DNA of the CDR3: TGTGCCAGCAGCTTAGGACAGGTTGGCTACACCTTC. The variable domain in full, completed from reference TRBV7-3 and TRBJ1-2, reads GAGVSQTPSNKVTEKGKYVELRCDPISGHTALYWYRQSLGQGPEFLIYFQGTGAADDSGLPNDRFFAVRPEGSVSTLKIQRTERGDSAVYLCASSLGQVGYTFGSGTRLTVV.

This chain uses TRBV19 with TRBJ1-5; D is undetermined. The CDR3 consists of 13 residues. With 3 bases removed from V and 3 bases from J, the gap between germline ends came to 6 bases. CDR1 LNHDA and CDR2 SQIVND come from the germline V gene (reference sequence). Here the CDR3 reads CASSIAYNQPQHF. The CDR3 bases are TGTGCCAGTAGTATCGCCTACAATCAGCCCCAGCATTTT.

The chain combines TRBV28 with TRBJ2-5; perhaps TRBD2 as D (5 bases). Germline lookup yields CDR1 MDHEN and CDR2 SYDVKM. This CDR3 has 12 amino acids. Deletions cut 1 base from V and 9 bases from J, with 9 bases between. CDR3 residues: CASSLSTGAQYF. CDR3 nucleotide sequence: TGTGCCAGCAGTTTATCGACCGGGGCCCAGTACTTC.